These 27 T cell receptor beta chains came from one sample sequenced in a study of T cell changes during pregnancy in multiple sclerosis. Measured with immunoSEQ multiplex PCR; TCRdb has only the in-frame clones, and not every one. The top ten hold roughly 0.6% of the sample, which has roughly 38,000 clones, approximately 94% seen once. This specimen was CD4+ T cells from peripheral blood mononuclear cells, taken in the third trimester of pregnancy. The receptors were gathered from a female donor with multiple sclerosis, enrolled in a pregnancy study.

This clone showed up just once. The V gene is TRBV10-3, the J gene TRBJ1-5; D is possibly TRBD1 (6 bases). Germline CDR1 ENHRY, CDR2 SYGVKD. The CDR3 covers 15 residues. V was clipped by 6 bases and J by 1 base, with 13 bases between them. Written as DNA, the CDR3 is TGTGCCATCAGCAGGGGTCCAGACAGCAATCAGCCCCAGCATTTT. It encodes CAISRGPDSNQPQHF.

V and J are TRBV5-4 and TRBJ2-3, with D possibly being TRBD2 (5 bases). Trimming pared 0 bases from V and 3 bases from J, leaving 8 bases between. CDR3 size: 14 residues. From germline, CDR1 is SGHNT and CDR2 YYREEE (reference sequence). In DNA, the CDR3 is TGTGCCAGCAGCTTGGCTGGCGGGACAGATACGCAGTATTTT. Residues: CASSLAGGTDTQYF.

The CDR3 DNA sequence: TGTGCCAGCGATACCCAGGGAAAGAACACTGAAGCTTTCTTT. It yields the protein CASDTQGKNTEAFF. The gene calls are TRBV19 and TRBJ1-1, with D possibly being TRBD1 (5 bases). V lost 9 bases and J lost 1, with 15 bases in between. This CDR3 is built from 14 residues. CDR1 is LNHDA, CDR2 SQIVND, per germline (reference sequence).

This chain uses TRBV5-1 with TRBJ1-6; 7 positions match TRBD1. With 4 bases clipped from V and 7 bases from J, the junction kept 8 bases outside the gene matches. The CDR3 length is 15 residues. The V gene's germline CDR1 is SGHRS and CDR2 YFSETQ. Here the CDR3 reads CASSPLQGRNSPLHF. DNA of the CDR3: TGCGCCAGCAGCCCCCTACAGGGGAGGAATTCACCCCTCCACTTT.

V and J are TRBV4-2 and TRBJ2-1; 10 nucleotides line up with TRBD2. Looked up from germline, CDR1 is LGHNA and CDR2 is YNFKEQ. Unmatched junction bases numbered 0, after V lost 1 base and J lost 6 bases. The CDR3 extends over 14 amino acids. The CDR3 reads CASSQGLAGNEQFF. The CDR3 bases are TGTGCCAGCAGCCAAGGACTAGCGGGCAATGAGCAGTTCTTC.

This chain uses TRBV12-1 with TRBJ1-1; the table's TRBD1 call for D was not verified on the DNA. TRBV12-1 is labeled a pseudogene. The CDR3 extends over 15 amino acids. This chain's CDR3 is CASSFRPLMNTEAFF. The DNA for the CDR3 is TGTGCCAGCAGCTTCAGGCCACTCATGAACACTGAAGCTTTCTTT.

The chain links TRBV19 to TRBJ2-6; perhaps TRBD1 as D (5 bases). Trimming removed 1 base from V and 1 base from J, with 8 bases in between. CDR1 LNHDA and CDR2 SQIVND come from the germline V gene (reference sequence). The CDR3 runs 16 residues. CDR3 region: CASSIASGSGANVLTF. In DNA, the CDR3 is TGTGCCAGTAGTATAGCGTCAGGGTCTGGGGCCAACGTCCTGACTTTC. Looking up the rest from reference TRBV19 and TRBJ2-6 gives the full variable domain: DGGITQSPKYLFRKEGQNVTLSCEQNLNHDAMYWYRQDPGQGLRLIYYSQIVNDFQKGDIAEGYSVSREKKESFPLTVTSAQKNPTAFYLCASSIASGSGANVLTFGAGSRLTVL.

The CDR3: CASSFSQETQYF. The CDR3 DNA follows: TGTGCCAGTAGTTTCTCTCAAGAGACCCAGTACTTC. This chain uses TRBV19 with TRBJ2-5; D gene ambiguous. Germline V gene data show CDR1 as LNHDA and CDR2 as SQIVND (reference sequence). V was trimmed by 5 bases and J by 2 bases, leaving 6 bases between them. The CDR3 is 12 amino acids.

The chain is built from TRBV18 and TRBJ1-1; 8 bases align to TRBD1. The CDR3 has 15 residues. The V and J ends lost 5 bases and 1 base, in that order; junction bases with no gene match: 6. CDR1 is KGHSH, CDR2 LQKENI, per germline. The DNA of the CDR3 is TGTGCCAGCTCATCGGGACAGGCGACGAACACTGAAGCTTTCTTT. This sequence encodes CASSSGQATNTEAFF. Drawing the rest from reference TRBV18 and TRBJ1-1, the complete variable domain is NAGVMQNPRHLVRRRGQEARLRCSPMKGHSHVYWYRQLPEEGLKFMVYLQKENIIDESGMPKERFSAEFPKEGPSILRIQQVVRGDSAAYFCASSSGQATNTEAFFGQGTRLTVV.

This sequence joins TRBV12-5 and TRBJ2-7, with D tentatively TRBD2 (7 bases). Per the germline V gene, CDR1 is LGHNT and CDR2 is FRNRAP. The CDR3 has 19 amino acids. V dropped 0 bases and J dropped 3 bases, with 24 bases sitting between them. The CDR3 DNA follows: TGTGCTAGTGGTTTGGTACTCGGGGGGCGCGAGGGGCGCTTCTACGAGCAGTACTTC. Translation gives CASGLVLGGREGRFYEQYF.

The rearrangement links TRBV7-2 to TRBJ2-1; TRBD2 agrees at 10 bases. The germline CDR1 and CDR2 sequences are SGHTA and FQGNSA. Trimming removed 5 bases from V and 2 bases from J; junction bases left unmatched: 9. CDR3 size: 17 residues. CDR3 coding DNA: TGTGCCAGCAGCCCTTGGGGAGCGGGGGGGCCCTACAATGAGCAGTTCTTC. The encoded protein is CASSPWGAGGPYNEQFF.

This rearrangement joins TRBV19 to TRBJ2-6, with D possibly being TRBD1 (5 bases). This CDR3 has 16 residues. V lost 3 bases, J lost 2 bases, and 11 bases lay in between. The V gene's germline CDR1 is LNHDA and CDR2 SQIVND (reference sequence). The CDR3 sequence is CASSIPTGTGANVLTF. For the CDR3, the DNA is TGTGCCAGTAGTATTCCCACAGGCACTGGGGCCAACGTCCTGACTTTC.

DNA of the CDR3: TGTGCCAGCAGAGGGACTCTCCTCAATGAGCAGTTCTTC. Encoded protein: CASRGTLLNEQFF. The V gene is TRBV5-4, the J gene TRBJ2-1, with D possibly matching TRBD2 (6 bases). The CDR3 covers 13 residues. Germline lookup yields CDR1 SGHNT and CDR2 YYREEE (reference sequence). Trimming pared 5 bases from V and 6 bases from J, leaving 12 bases between.

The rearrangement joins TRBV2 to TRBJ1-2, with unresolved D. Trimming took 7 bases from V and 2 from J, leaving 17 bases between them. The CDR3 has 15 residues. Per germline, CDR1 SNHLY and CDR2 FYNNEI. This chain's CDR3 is CASKRESNLNYGYTF. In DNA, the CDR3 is TGTGCCAGCAAGAGGGAATCAAACCTAAACTATGGCTACACCTTC.

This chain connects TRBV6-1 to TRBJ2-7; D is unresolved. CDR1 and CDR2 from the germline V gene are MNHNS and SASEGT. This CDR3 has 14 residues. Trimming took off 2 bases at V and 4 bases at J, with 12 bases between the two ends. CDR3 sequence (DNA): TGTGCCAGCAGTGAAAGGCTAGTTCGGTACGAGCAGTACTTC. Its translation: CASSERLVRYEQYF.

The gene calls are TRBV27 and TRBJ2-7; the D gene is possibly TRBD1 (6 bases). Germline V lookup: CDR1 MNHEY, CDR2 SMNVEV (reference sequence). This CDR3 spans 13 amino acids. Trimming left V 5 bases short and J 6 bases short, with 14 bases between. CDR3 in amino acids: CASSRTAQAEQYF. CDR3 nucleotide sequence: TGTGCCAGCAGTAGGACAGCCCAAGCCGAGCAGTACTTC.

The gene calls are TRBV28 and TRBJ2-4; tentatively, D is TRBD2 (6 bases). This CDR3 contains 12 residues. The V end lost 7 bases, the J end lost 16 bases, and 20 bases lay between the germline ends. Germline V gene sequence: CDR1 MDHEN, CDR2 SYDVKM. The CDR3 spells CASIMGLPWFYF. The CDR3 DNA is TGTGCCAGCATCATGGGACTCCCGTGGTTTTACTTC.

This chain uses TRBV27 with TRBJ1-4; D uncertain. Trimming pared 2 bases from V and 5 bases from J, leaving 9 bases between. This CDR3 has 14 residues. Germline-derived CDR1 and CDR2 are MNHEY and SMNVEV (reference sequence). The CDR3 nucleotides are TGTGCCAGCAGTTTACTCGGGGTAAATGAAAAACTGTTTTTT. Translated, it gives CASSLLGVNEKLFF.

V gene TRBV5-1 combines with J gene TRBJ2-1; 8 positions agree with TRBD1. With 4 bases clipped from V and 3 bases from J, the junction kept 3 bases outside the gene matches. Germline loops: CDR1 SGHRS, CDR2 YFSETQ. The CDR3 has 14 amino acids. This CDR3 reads CASSPGQVYNEQFF. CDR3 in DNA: TGCGCCAGCAGCCCGGGACAGGTCTACAATGAGCAGTTCTTC.

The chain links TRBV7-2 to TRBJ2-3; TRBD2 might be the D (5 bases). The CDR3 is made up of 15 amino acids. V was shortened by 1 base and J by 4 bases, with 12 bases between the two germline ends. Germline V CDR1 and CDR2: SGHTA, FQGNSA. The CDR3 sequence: CASSLVASLADTQYF. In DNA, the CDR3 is TGTGCCAGCAGCTTAGTGGCTAGCTTGGCAGATACGCAGTATTTT.

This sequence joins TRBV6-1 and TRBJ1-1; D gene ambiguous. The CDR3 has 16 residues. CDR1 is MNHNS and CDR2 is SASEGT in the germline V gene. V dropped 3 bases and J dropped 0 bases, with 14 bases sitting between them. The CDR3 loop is CASSDPKGRLNTEAFF. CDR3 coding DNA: TGTGCCAGCAGTGATCCAAAAGGGAGATTGAACACTGAAGCTTTCTTT.

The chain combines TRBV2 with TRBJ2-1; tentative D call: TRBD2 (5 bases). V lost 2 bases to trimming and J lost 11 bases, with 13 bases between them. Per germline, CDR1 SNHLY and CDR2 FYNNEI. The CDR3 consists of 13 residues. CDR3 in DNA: TGTGCCAGCAGTGAACGCGGGTATTCGAAGCAGTTCTTC. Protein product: CASSERGYSKQFF.

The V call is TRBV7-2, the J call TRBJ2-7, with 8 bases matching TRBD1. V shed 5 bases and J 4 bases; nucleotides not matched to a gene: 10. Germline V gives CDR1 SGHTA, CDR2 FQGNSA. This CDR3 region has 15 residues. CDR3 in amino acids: CASSIGQGSWYEQYF. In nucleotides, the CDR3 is TGTGCCAGCAGCATAGGACAGGGCTCCTGGTACGAGCAGTACTTC.

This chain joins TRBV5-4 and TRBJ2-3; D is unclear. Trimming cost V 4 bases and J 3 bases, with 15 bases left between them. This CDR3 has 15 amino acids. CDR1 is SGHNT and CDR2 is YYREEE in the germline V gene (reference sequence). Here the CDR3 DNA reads TGTGCCAGCAGCCCCAACAGTGGTAGAACAGATACGCAGTATTTT. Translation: CASSPNSGRTDTQYF.

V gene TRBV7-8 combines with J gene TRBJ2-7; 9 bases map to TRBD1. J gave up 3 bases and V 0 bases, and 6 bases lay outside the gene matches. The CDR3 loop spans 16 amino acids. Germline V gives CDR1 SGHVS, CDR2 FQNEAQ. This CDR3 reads CASSLASGTGFYEQYF. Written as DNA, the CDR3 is TGTGCCAGCAGCTTAGCGAGCGGGACAGGGTTCTACGAGCAGTACTTC.

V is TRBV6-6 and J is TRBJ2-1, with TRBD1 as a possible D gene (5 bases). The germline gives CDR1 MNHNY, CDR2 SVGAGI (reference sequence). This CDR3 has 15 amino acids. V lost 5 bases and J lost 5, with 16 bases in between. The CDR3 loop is CASSKGWVTDNEQFF. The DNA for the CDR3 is TGTGCCAGCAGTAAGGGGTGGGTAACGGACAATGAGCAGTTCTTC.

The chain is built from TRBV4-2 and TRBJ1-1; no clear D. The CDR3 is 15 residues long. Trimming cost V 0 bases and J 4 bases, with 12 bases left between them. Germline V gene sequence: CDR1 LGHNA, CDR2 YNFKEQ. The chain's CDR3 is CASSQEAAWGTEAFF. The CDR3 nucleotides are TGTGCCAGCAGCCAAGAAGCGGCCTGGGGCACTGAAGCTTTCTTT.